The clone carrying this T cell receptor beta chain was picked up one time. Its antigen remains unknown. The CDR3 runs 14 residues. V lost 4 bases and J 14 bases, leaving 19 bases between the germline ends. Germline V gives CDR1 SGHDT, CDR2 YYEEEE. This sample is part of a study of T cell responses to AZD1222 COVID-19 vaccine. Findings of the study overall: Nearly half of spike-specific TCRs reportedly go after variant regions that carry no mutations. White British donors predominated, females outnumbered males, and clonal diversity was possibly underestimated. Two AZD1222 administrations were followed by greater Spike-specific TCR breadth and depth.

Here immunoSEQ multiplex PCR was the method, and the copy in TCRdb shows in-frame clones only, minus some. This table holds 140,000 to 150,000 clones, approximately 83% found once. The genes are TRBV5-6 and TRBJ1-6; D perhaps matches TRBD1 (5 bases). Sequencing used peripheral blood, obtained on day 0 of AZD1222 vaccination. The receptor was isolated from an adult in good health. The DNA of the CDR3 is TGTGCCAGCAGCCCTGCGCTAGGGGCTGGTGCCCTCCACTTT. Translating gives CASSPALGAGALHF. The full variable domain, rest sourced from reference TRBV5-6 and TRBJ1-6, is DAGVTQSPTHLIKTRGQQVTLRCSPKSGHDTVSWYQQALGQGPQFIFQYYEEEERQRGNFPDRFSGHQFPNYSSELNVNALLLGDSALYLCASSPALGAGALHFGNGTRLTVT.